Listed here are 8 T cell receptor beta chains from one sample, sequenced in a study of T-cell reconstitution after alpha-beta-depleted transplantation in children. Unique molecular identifiers were built into the TCRbeta library. TCRdb fed the PCR reads into MiXCR, producing one record per CDR3 protein. The table lists some 830,000 distinct CDR3 sequences, about 15% of them singletons. The sample in question was PBMCs, mostly from graft donor cells, obtained 360 days after TCRalphabeta/CD19-depleted stem cell transplant. The receptor source for this set is a male patient under 18 who had a stem cell transplant for acute lymphoblastic leukemia, so the T cells may come from the graft donor.

Written as DNA, the CDR3 is TGCGCCAGCAGTCGCAGCCAGGGGAGGTACACTGAAGCTTTCTTT. Translated: CASSRSQGRYTEAFF. The V and J genes are TRBV5-1 and TRBJ1-1; maybe TRBD1 (6 bases). The CDR3 has 15 residues. CDR1 is SGHRS and CDR2 is YFSETQ in the germline V gene. Trimming cost V 5 bases and J 3 bases, with 17 bases left between them.

The rearrangement links TRBV24-1 to TRBJ1-1; possible D gene TRBD1, 6 bases. Between the trimmed V and J ends, which lost 3 bases and 4 bases, there was a span of 17 bases. Germline V gene data show CDR1 as KGHDR and CDR2 as SFDVKD. This CDR3 comprises 16 residues. DNA for the CDR3: TGTGCCACCAGTGATCCCGCTGGGGGGCTGGGCACTGAAGCTTTCTTT. Translated: CATSDPAGGLGTEAFF.

The chain links TRBV3-1 to TRBJ2-1; 7 bases map to TRBD2. J gave up 6 bases and V 4 bases, and 9 bases lay outside the gene matches. CDR1 and CDR2 (germline): LGHDT, YNNKEL (reference sequence). The CDR3 contains 15 residues. The CDR3 sequence is CASSPPAGVGNEQFF. CDR3 in DNA: TGTGCCAGCAGCCCCCCTGCGGGAGTAGGCAATGAGCAGTTCTTC.

This clonotype was counted only a few times. The chain recombines TRBV5-1 with TRBJ2-3; 7 bases agree with TRBD1. With 9 bases clipped from V and 13 bases from J, the junction kept 11 bases outside the gene matches. CDR3 length: 11 amino acids. From germline, CDR1 is SGHRS and CDR2 YFSETQ. CDR3 loop: CATQIRGQEYF. The CDR3 DNA reads as TGCGCCACCCAGATTAGGGGGCAGGAGTATTTT.

The chain uses TRBV7-3 and TRBJ2-6; D ambiguous. The V end lost 5 bases, the J end lost 4 bases, and 9 bases lay between the germline ends. This CDR3 has 14 amino acids. CDR1 and CDR2 (germline): SGHTA, FQGTGA. The CDR3 DNA reads TGTGCCAGCAGCCTGAACTGGGGGGCCAACGTCCTGACTTTC. Protein product: CASSLNWGANVLTF.

The J gene is TRBJ2-5, the V gene TRBV6-1; 11 positions match TRBD2. Germline V gene data show CDR1 as MNHNS and CDR2 as SASEGT. The CDR3 spans 17 residues. Germline trimming cut 5 bases from V and 1 base from J; bases unmatched to any gene: 9. The CDR3 is CASSTLAGGLIQETQYF. As DNA, the CDR3 is TGTGCCAGCAGTACGCTAGCGGGAGGCCTGATCCAAGAGACCCAGTACTTC.

The chain employs TRBV7-9 and TRBJ2-1, with D possibly matching TRBD2 (5 bases). The V gene lost 3 bases and the J gene lost 10 bases, with 10 bases spanning the gap. Germline-derived CDR1 and CDR2 are SEHNR and FQNEAQ (reference sequence). The CDR3 is 12 residues long. CDR3 residues: CASSFLATEQFF. DNA for the CDR3: TGTGCCAGCAGCTTCTTAGCGACCGAGCAGTTCTTC.

This chain uses TRBV27 with TRBJ1-5; D call uncertain. The ends were cut back, 3 bases at V and 5 bases at J, with 5 bases in the middle. Germline V gene lookup returns CDR1 MNHEY and CDR2 SMNVEV (reference sequence). This CDR3 contains 12 residues. In DNA, the CDR3 is TGTGCCAGCAGTTTTCAGGATCAGCCCCAGCATTTT. This sequence encodes CASSFQDQPQHF.